A single sample is the source of the 10 T cell receptor beta chains below, sequenced in a study of PD-L1 blockade in urothelial cancer. Time point meaning: pretreatment peripheral blood. Assay: immunoSEQ multiplex PCR; the TCRdb copy retains only in-frame clones and omits some. The profile shows 95,000 or so clones, 80% to 90% of them singletons. The source material was PBMCs, sampled around atezolizumab (anti-PD-L1) treatment. These receptors were collected from a man aged 60-69 years with urothelial cancer.

The genes are TRBV4-1 and TRBJ2-7, with 10 bases identical to TRBD2. Unmatched junction bases numbered 10, after V lost 3 bases and J lost 2 bases. Germline CDR1 MGHRA, CDR2 YSYEKL. The CDR3 spans 17 residues. As DNA, the CDR3 is TGCGCCAGCAGCCAGGGGGGAGCGGGAGGGCTAACCTACGAGCAGTACTTC. Translated: CASSQGGAGGLTYEQYF.

The rearrangement uses TRBV5-1 and TRBJ2-1; tentative D call: TRBD2 (6 bases). The CDR3 contains 14 residues. V lost 2 bases, J lost 0 bases, and 6 bases lay in between. From germline, CDR1 is SGHRS and CDR2 YFSETQ. The CDR3 DNA follows: TGCGCCAGCAGCTTCGGGGGCTCCTACAATGAGCAGTTCTTC. Its translation: CASSFGGSYNEQFF. Full variable domain (missing parts from reference TRBV5-1 and TRBJ2-1): KAGVTQTPRYLIKTRGQQVTLSCSPISGHRSVSWYQQTPGQGLQFLFEYFSETQRNKGNFPGRFSGRQFSNSRSEMNVSTLELGDSALYLCASSFGGSYNEQFFGPGTRLTVL.

CDR3 residues: CASSGGLYREQYF. The CDR3 coding sequence is TGTGCCAGCAGTGGAGGCTTATATCGCGAGCAGTACTTC. The gene calls are TRBV6-5 and TRBJ2-7, with a weak D call TRBD2 (5 bases). The CDR3 is 13 residues long. Germline loops: CDR1 MNHEY, CDR2 SVGAGI. The V end lost 5 bases, the J end lost 6 bases, and 14 bases lay between the germline ends.

This chain joins TRBV7-9 and TRBJ2-1, with TRBD1 identical over 9 bases. The CDR3 has 14 amino acids. Germline-derived CDR1 and CDR2 are SEHNR and FQNEAQ (reference sequence). With 8 bases clipped from V and 7 bases from J, the junction kept 9 bases outside the gene matches. CDR3 protein: CASERTGVVNEQFF. CDR3 nucleotide sequence: TGTGCCAGCGAGAGGACAGGGGTGGTTAATGAGCAGTTCTTC.

This chain joins TRBV7-6 and TRBJ1-1; TRBD1 might be the D (5 bases). Trimming stripped 5 bases from V and 0 bases from J, with 10 bases between. CDR1 is SGHVS and CDR2 is FNYEAQ in the germline V gene. The CDR3 has 14 amino acids. The CDR3 nucleotides read TGTGCCAGCAGCCGGGGGTTCATGAACACTGAAGCTTTCTTT. It codes for CASSRGFMNTEAFF.

This clone has a handful of counts. This rearrangement joins TRBV7-6 to TRBJ1-1, with D possibly being TRBD1 (5 bases). Germline CDR1 reads SGHVS; CDR2 reads FNYEAQ. The CDR3 contains 16 residues. V lost 6 bases, J lost 0 bases, and 17 bases lay in between. DNA for the CDR3: TGTGCCAGCAGTTCGCGGTGGGGCGGAATGAACACTGAAGCTTTCTTT. Translated, it gives CASSSRWGGMNTEAFF.

The J gene is TRBJ1-1, the V gene TRBV5-5; D is perhaps TRBD1 (6 bases). Per germline, CDR1 SGHKS and CDR2 YYEKEE (reference sequence). Trimming stripped 1 base from V and 5 bases from J, with 9 bases between. The CDR3 has 13 residues. CDR3 sequence: CASSLQQGTEAFF. The CDR3 bases are TGTGCCAGCAGCTTGCAACAGGGAACTGAAGCTTTCTTT.

The chain is built from TRBV19 and TRBJ2-2; 7 nucleotides line up with TRBD1. The CDR3 contains 14 residues. V lost 6 bases, J lost 2 bases, and 3 bases stayed unmatched. CDR1 and CDR2 from the germline V gene are LNHDA and SQIVND (reference sequence). CDR3 nucleotide sequence: TGTGCCAGTAGCTGGGACAGCAACACCGGGGAGCTGTTTTTT. Protein: CASSWDSNTGELFF.

This rearrangement joins TRBV28 to TRBJ2-5; D is perhaps TRBD2 (5 bases). The germline V gene encodes CDR1 MDHEN and CDR2 SYDVKM. The ends were cut back, 3 bases at V and 1 base at J, with 12 bases in the middle. The CDR3 extends over 15 amino acids. The CDR3 is CASSLASGSQETQYF. CDR3 in DNA: TGTGCCAGCAGTTTGGCGTCGGGGTCCCAAGAGACCCAGTACTTC.

The chain recombines TRBV25-1 with TRBJ2-3; D not certain. V dropped 2 bases and J dropped 4 bases, with 10 bases sitting between them. CDR3 length: 14 residues. In germline, CDR1 is MGHDK, CDR2 SYGVNS. CDR3 sequence reads: CASSEDGWSDTQYF. The CDR3 nucleotides read TGTGCCAGCAGTGAAGACGGGTGGTCAGATACGCAGTATTTT.